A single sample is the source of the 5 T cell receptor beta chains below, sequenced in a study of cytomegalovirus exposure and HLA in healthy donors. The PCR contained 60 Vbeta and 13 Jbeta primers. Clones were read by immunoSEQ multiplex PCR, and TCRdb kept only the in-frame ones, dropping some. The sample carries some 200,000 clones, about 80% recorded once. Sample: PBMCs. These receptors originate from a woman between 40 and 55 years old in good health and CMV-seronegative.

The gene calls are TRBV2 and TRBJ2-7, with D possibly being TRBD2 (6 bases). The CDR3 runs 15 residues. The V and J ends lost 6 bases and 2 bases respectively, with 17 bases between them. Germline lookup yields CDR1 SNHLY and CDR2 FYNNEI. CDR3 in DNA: TGTGCCAGCAGAGCCCCTCTCGGGGGAACCTACGAGCAGTACTTC. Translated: CASRAPLGGTYEQYF. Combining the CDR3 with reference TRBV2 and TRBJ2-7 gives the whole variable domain EPEVTQTPSHQVTQMGQEVILRCVPISNHLYFYWYRQILGQKVEFLVSFYNNEISEKSEIFDDQFSVERPDGSNFTLKIRSTKLEDSAMYFCASRAPLGGTYEQYFGPGTRLTVT.

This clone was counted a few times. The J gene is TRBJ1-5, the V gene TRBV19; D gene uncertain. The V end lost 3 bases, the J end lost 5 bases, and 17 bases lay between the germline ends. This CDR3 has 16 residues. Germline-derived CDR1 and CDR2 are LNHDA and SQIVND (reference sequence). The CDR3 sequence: CASSIPRGNEHQPQHF. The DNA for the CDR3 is TGTGCCAGTAGTATCCCCCGGGGAAACGAGCATCAGCCCCAGCATTTT.

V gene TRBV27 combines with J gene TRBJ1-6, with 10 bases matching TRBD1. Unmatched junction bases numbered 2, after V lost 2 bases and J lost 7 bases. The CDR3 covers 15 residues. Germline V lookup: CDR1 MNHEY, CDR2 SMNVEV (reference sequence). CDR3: CASSLLTGGNSPLHF. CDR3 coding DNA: TGTGCCAGCAGTTTACTGACAGGGGGCAATTCACCCCTCCACTTT.

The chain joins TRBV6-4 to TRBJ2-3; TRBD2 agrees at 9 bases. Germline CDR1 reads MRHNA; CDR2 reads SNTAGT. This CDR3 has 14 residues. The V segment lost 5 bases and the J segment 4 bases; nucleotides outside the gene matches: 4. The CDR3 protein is CASSMSSGADTQYF. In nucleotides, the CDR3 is TGTGCCAGCAGTATGTCTAGCGGGGCAGATACGCAGTATTTT.

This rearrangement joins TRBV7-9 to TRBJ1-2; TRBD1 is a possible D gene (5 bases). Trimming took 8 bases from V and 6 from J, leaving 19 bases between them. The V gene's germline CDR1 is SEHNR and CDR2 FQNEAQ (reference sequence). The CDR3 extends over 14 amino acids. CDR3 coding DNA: TGTGCCAGCCGGGGTGCGGGGGTCAGAGATGGCTACACCTTC. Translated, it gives CASRGAGVRDGYTF.